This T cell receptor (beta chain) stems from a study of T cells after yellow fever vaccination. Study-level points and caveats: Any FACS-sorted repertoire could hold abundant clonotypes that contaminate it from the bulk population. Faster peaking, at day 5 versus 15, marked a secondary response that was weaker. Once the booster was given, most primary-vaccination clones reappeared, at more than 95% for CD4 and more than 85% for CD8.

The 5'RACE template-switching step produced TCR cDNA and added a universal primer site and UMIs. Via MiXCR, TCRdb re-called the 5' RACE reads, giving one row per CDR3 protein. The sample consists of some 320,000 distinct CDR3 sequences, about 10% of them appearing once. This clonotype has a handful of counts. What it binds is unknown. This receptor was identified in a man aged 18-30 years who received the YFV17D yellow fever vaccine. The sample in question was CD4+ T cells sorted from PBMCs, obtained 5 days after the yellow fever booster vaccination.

As DNA, the CDR3 is TGTGCCAGCAGTTACAACCGCTTACTAGCGGGGGGTAGGCAAGAGACCCAGTACTTC. Translating it yields CASSYNRLLAGGRQETQYF. The chain links TRBV6-5 to TRBJ2-5, with 12 bases identical to TRBD2. Unmatched junction bases numbered 12, after V lost 2 bases and J lost 2 bases. The CDR3 length is 19 residues. Germline V lookup: CDR1 MNHEY, CDR2 SVGAGI.